Given below is one TCR beta chain in context. Assay: immunoSEQ multiplex PCR; the TCRdb copy retains only in-frame clones and omits some. The sample holds roughly 330,000 clones, 85% to 90% seen once. The sample is drawn from a study of Ad26.COV2.S vaccination and SARS-CoV-2 variants. About the research overall: Ad26.COV2.S was injected intramuscularly once or twice, 56 days apart.

Treatment defined: around 19 received Ad26.COV2.S at low or high dose, single or two shots; about 5 received placebo; per-sample allocation not given. After the first vaccine or placebo injection, samples were drawn on day 63. Germline V gives CDR1 MDHEN, CDR2 SYDVKM. After removal of 11 bases from V and 5 bases from J, the junction contained 14 bases not matched to a gene. The CDR3 is 14 amino acids. This receptor was taken from a person between 18 and 59 years old who received the Ad26.COV2.S COVID-19 vaccine or a placebo. Here the sequenced sample was peripheral blood, taken in a trial of Ad26.COV2.S vaccine versus placebo. The V call is TRBV28, the J call TRBJ2-7; 8 positions agree with TRBD2. Here the CDR3 reads CALVSGAGSDEQYV. The CDR3 DNA follows: TGTGCCTTAGTTAGCGGGGCCGGAAGCGACGAGCAGTACGTC.